This T cell receptor beta chain stems from a study of T cell repertoires in cytomegalovirus infection. Study-wide background: The public TCR beta signatures pointed to both CMV infection and matching HLA type.

Whole-study findings and limits: Cumulated frequencies of public TCR beta families served to identify carriers of CMV plus the relevant HLA.

This clonotype was seen ten or more times. Its specificity is not known. V lost 0 bases and J lost 6, with 12 bases in between. This CDR3 has 14 amino acids. TCRdb analysed the reads with MiXCR anew, one entry per CDR3 protein. Of almost 500,000 distinct CDR3 sequences listed, roughly 12% are singletons. The sequence was obtained from a human donor in good health (CMV status not recorded). Some clones in this sample may be carry-over from other donors' samples. The sample comprised PBMCs. V usage is TRBV12-3 or TRBV12-4 and J usage is TRBJ2-7, with D possibly matching TRBD1 (5 bases). CDR3 DNA: TGTGCCAGCAGTTTAGCTCCGACGCAGGGCGAGCAGTACTTC. Translating it yields CASSLAPTQGEQYF.